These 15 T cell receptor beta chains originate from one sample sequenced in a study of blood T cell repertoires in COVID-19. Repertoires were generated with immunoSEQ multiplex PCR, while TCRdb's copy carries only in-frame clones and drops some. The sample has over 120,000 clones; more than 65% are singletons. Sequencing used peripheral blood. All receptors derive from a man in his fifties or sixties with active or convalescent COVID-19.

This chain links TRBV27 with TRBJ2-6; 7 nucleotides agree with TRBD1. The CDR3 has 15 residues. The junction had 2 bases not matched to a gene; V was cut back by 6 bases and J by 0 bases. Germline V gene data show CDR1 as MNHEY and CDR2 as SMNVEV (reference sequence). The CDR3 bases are TGTGCCAGCAGACAGGGGCACTCTGGGGCCAACGTCCTGACTTTC. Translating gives CASRQGHSGANVLTF.

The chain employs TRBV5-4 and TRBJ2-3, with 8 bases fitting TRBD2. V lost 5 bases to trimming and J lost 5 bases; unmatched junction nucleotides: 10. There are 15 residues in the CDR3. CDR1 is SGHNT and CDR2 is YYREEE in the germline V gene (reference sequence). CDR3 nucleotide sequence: TGTGCCAGCAGACCCGGGGGGGCATATGGAGATACGCAGTATTTT. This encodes CASRPGGAYGDTQYF.

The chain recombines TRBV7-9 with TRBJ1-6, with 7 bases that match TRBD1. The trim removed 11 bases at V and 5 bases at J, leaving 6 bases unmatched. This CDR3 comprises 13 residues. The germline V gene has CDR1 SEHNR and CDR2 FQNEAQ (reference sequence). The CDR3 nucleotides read TGTGCCGGACAGGTATTGGATAATTCACCCCTCCACTTT. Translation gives CAGQVLDNSPLHF.

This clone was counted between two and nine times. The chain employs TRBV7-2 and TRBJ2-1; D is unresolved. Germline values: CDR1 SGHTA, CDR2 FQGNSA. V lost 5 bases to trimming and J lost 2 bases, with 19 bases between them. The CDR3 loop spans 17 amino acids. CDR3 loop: CASSPWAVSLPYNEQFF. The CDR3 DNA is TGTGCCAGCAGCCCATGGGCAGTATCACTTCCCTACAATGAGCAGTTCTTC.

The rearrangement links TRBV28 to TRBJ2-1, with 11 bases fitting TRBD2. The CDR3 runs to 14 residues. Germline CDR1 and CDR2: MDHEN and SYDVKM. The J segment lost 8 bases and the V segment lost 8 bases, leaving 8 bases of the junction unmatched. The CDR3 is CASYRISGRDEQFF. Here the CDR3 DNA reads TGTGCCAGCTACAGAATTAGCGGGAGGGATGAGCAGTTCTTC.

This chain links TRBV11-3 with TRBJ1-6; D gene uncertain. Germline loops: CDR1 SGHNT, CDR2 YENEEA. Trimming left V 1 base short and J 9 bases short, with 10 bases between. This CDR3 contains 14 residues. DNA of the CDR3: TGTGCCAGCAGCTTAGGTGTGGGGAGTTCACCCCTCCACTTT. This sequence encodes CASSLGVGSSPLHF.

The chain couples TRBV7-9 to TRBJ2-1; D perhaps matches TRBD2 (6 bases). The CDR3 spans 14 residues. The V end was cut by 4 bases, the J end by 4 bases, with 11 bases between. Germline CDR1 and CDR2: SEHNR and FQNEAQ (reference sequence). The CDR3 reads CASSSERVYNEQFF. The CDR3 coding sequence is TGTGCCAGCAGCTCAGAGCGGGTATACAATGAGCAGTTCTTC. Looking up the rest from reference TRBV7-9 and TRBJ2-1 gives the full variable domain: DTGVSQNPRHKITKRGQNVTFRCDPISEHNRLYWYRQTLGQGPEFLTYFQNEAQLEKSRLLSDRFSAERPKGSFSTLEIQRTEQGDSAMYLCASSSERVYNEQFFGPGTRLTVL.

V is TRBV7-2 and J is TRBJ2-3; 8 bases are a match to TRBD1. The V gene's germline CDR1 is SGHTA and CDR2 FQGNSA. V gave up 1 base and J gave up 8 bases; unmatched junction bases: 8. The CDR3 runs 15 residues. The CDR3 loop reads CASSLERATGGTQYF. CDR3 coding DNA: TGTGCCAGCAGCTTAGAAAGGGCCACAGGGGGTACGCAGTATTTT.

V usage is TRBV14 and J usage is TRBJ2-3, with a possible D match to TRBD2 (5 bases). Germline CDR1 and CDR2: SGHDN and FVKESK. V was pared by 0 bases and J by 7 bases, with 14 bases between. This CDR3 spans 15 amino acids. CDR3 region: CASSQERGFGNTQYF. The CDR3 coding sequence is TGTGCCAGCAGCCAAGAAAGAGGGTTTGGAAATACGCAGTATTTT.

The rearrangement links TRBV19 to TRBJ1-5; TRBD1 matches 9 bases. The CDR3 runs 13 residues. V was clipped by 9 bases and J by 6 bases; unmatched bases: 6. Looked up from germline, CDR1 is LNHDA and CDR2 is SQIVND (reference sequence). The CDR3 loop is CASTGQGSQPQHF. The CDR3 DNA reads TGTGCCAGCACGGGACAGGGCTCTCAGCCCCAGCATTTT.

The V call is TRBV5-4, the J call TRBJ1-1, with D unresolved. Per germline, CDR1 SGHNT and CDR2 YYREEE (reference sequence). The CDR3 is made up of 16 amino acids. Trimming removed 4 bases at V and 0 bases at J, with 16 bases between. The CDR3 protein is CASSPFQASMNTEAFF. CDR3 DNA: TGTGCCAGCAGCCCCTTTCAGGCTAGCATGAACACTGAAGCTTTCTTT.

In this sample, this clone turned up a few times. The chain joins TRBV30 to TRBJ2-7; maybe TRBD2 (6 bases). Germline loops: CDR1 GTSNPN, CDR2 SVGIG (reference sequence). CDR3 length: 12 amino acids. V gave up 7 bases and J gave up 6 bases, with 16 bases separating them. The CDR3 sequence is CASGVALREQYF. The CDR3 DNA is TGTGCCTCGGGGGTGGCCTTACGCGAGCAGTACTTC. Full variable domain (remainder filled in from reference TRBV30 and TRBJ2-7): SQTIHQWPATLVQPVGSPLSLECTVEGTSNPNLYWYRQAAGRGLQLLFYSVGIGQISSEVPQNLSASRPQDRQFILSSKKLLLSDSGFYLCASGVALREQYFGPGTRLTVT.

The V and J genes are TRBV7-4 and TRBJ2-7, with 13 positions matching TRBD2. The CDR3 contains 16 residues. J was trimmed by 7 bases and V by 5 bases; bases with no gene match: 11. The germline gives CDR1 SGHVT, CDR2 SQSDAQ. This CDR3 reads CASSTLLAGGPGEQYV. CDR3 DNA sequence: TGTGCCAGCAGCACCCTACTAGCGGGAGGGCCGGGGGAGCAGTACGTC.

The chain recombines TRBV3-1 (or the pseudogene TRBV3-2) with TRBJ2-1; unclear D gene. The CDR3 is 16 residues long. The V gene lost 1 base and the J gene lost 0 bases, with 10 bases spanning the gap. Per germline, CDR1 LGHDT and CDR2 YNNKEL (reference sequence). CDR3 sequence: CASSQVLVSSYNEQFF. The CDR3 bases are TGTGCCAGCAGCCAAGTCCTAGTTAGCTCCTACAATGAGCAGTTCTTC.

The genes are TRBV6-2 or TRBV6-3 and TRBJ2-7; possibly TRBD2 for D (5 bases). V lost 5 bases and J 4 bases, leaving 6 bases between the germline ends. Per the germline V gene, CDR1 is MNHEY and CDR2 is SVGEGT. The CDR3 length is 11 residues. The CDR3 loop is CASSRLYEQYF. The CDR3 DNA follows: TGTGCCAGCAGTCGACTATACGAGCAGTACTTC.